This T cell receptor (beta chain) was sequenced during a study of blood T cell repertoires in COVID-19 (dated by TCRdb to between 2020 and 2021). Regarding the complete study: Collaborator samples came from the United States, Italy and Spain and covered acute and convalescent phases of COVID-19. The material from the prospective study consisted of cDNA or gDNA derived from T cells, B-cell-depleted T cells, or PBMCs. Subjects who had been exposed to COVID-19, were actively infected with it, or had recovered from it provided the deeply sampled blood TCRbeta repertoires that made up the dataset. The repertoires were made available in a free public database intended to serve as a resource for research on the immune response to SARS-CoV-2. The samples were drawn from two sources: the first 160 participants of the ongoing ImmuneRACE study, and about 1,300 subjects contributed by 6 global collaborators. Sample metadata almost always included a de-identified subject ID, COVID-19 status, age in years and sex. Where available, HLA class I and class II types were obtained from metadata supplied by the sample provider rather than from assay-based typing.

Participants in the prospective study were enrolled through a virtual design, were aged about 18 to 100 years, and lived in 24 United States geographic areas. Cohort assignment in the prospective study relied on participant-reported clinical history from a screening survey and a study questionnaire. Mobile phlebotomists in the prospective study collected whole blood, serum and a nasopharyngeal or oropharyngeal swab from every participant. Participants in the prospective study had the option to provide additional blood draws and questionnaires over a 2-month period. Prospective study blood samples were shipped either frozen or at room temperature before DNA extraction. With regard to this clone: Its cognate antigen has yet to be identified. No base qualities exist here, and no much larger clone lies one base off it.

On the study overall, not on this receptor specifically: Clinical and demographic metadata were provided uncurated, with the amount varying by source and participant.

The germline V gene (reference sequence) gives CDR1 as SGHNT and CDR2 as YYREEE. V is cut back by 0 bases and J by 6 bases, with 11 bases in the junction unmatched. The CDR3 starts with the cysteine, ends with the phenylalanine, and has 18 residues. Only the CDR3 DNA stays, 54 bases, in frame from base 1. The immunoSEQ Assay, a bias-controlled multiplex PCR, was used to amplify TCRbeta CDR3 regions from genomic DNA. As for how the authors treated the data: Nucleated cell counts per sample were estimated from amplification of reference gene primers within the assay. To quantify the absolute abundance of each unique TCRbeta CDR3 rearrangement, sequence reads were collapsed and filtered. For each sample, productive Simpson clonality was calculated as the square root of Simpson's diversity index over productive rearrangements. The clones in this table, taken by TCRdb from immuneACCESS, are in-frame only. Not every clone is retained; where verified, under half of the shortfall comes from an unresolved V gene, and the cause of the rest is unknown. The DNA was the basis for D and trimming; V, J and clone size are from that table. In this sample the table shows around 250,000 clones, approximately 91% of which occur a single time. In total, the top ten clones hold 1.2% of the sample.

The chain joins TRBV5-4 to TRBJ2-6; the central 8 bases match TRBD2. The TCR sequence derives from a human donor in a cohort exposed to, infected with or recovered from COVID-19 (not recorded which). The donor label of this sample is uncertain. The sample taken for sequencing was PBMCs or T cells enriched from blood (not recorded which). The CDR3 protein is CASSLGIGTSKMANVLTF. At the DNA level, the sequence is TGTGCCAGCAGCTTGGGCATTGGGACTAGTAAGATGGCCAACGTCCTGACTTTC.